The sequence of this TCR beta chain was determined in a study of blood T cell repertoires in COVID-19. Study-wide context: Whether acute or convalescent, the COVID-19 samples came from the United States, Italy and Spain. PBMCs, B-cell-depleted T cells, or T cells provided the cDNA or gDNA that made up the material.

The CDR3 spans 16 residues. After removal of 4 bases from V and 0 bases from J, the junction contained 6 bases not matched to a gene. Germline V gene data show CDR1 as KGHDR and CDR2 as SFDVKD. This clone was seen once. In the original analysis: Estimates of nucleated cell counts were drawn from the amplification of reference gene primers. Produced via immunoSEQ multiplex PCR; TCRdb's table is partial and in-frame only. That table gives V, J and clone size, and the DNA gave D and trimming. Found here are approximately 150,000 clones, 65% to 90% of them singletons; the top ten hold around 3.3%. The receptor was derived from a man between 65 and 79 years old with acute or convalescent COVID-19. The sequencing input was peripheral blood. The rearrangement uses TRBV24-1 and TRBJ2-7, with 9 bases fitting TRBD1. The CDR3 bases are TGTGCCACCAGTGACCCCCGGACAGGGGACTCCTACGAGCAGTACTTC. Its translation is CATSDPRTGDSYEQYF.